This entry lists 18 T cell receptor beta chains sequenced from one sample in a study of blood T cell repertoires in COVID-19. The table came from immunoSEQ multiplex PCR; TCRdb's copy has only in-frame clones and leaves some out. Of some 250,000 clones listed, about 70% were seen once; the top ten hold around 3.4%. Sequencing was done on a sample of peripheral blood. These receptor sequences come from an elderly woman with acute or convalescent COVID-19.

The chain recombines TRBV20-1 with TRBJ2-7; D is possibly TRBD1 (6 bases). CDR1 is DFQATT, CDR2 SNEGSKA, per germline (reference sequence). Trimming took off 3 bases at V and 5 bases at J, with 20 bases between the two ends. This CDR3 is built from 15 residues. CDR3 nucleotides: TGCAGTGCTAGTTTTCCTCTTACAGGGCACAACGAGCAGTACTTC. The encoded protein is CSASFPLTGHNEQYF.

The CDR3 here is CASSRWDRNYGYTF. The CDR3 DNA sequence: TGTGCCAGCAGCCGATGGGACAGGAACTATGGCTACACCTTC. V and J are TRBV7-9 and TRBJ1-2; 8 nucleotides match TRBD1. Germline CDR1 reads SEHNR; CDR2 reads FQNEAQ (reference sequence). This CDR3 has 14 residues. The V segment lost 5 bases and the J segment 2 bases; nucleotides outside the gene matches: 4.

This clone was recorded a few times. The CDR3 loop reads CASSLGLAGAQEQYF. The DNA of the CDR3 is TGTGCCAGCAGCTTAGGACTAGCGGGAGCTCAAGAGCAGTACTTC. The J gene is TRBJ2-7, the V gene TRBV11-2, with 12 bases lining up with TRBD2. CDR3 size: 15 residues. Losses at the gene ends were 1 base for V and 7 bases for J; bases not matched to a gene: 5. Germline CDR1 is SGHAT and CDR2 is FQNNGV. The full variable domain, its missing parts supplied by reference TRBV11-2 and TRBJ2-7, is EAGVAQSPRYKIIEKRQSVAFWCNPISGHATLYWYQQILGQGPKLLIQFQNNGVVDDSQLPKDRFSAERLKGVDSTLKIQPAKLEDSAVYLCASSLGLAGAQEQYFGPGTRLTVT.

This rearrangement joins TRBV7-9 to TRBJ2-5; no firm D call. Germline loops: CDR1 SEHNR, CDR2 FQNEAQ (reference sequence). The CDR3 is 12 residues long. V lost 7 bases, J lost 1 base, and 7 bases lay in between. The CDR3 sequence is CASTSTQETQYF. The CDR3 region has the DNA TGTGCCAGCACCTCTACCCAAGAGACCCAGTACTTC.

A single count supports this clone. The chain has TRBV19 and TRBJ2-7; 7 bases fit TRBD1. Unmatched junction bases numbered 9, after V lost 10 bases and J lost 3 bases. This CDR3 region has 13 residues. The germline V gene encodes CDR1 LNHDA and CDR2 SQIVND (reference sequence). CDR3 region: CATADRAHYEQYF. The CDR3 nucleotides read TGTGCCACAGCAGACAGGGCGCACTACGAGCAGTACTTC.

The chain employs TRBV3-1 (or the pseudogene TRBV3-2) and TRBJ2-2, with unresolved D. V lost 0 bases and J lost 8, with 13 bases in between. This CDR3 is built from 15 residues. Germline CDR1 and CDR2: LGHDT and YNNKEL (reference sequence). The CDR3 bases are TGTGCCAGCAGCCAAGATCACGCGATATGGGGGGAGCTGTTTTTT. Residues: CASSQDHAIWGELFF.

This clone was recorded only once. The chain links TRBV6-4 to TRBJ1-1; D remains ambiguous. V lost 6 bases to trimming and J lost 2 bases, with 10 bases between them. Germline V gene lookup returns CDR1 MRHNA and CDR2 SNTAGT. This CDR3 is 13 amino acids long. The CDR3 reads CASSPGINTEAFF. The CDR3 DNA reads as TGTGCCAGCAGCCCGGGAATTAACACTGAAGCTTTCTTT.

The CDR3 loop is CASRTGRAGIGELFF. The CDR3 nucleotides read TGCGCCAGCAGAACCGGGAGGGCCGGAATCGGGGAGCTGTTTTTT. V and J are TRBV5-1 and TRBJ2-2; 8 positions agree with TRBD2. The V segment lost 5 bases and the J segment 7 bases; nucleotides outside the gene matches: 10. Germline V gives CDR1 SGHRS, CDR2 YFSETQ. The CDR3 totals 15 residues.

The sample holds one count of this clone. V gene TRBV27 combines with J gene TRBJ1-1; 9 nucleotides match TRBD1. Germline assignment: CDR1 MNHEY and CDR2 SMNVEV (reference sequence). This CDR3 contains 13 residues. V lost 6 bases to trimming and J lost 7 bases; unmatched junction nucleotides: 6. DNA for the CDR3: TGTGCCAGCAGGGGTACAGGGGGCATTGAAGCTTTCTTT. The encoded protein is CASRGTGGIEAFF.

CDR3 loop: CASSLFLQGMNTEAFF. The CDR3 DNA is TGTGCCAGCTCCCTTTTCCTACAGGGGATGAACACTGAAGCTTTCTTT. The V and J genes are TRBV18 and TRBJ1-1, with 7 bases that match TRBD1. This CDR3 is 16 amino acids long. The V gene end was trimmed by 6 bases and the J gene end by 0 bases; junction bases not matched to a gene: 10. Germline V gene lookup returns CDR1 KGHSH and CDR2 LQKENI.

The V gene is TRBV19, the J gene TRBJ1-4; D remains unclear. Deletions cut 2 bases from V and 0 bases from J, with 7 bases between. Per germline, CDR1 LNHDA and CDR2 SQIVND (reference sequence). The CDR3 covers 15 residues. This chain's CDR3 is CASSIQVATNEKLFF. In nucleotides, the CDR3 is TGTGCCAGTAGTATACAGGTGGCAACTAATGAAAAACTGTTTTTT.

The chain carries TRBV6-5 and TRBJ2-3; 7 nucleotides line up with TRBD2. The germline CDR1 and CDR2 sequences are MNHEY and SVGAGI. The V and J ends lost 10 bases and 2 bases, in that order; junction bases with no gene match: 9. This CDR3 has 14 amino acids. CDR3 nucleotides: TGTGCCACCTATTCTAGCGGATTCACAGATACGCAGTATTTT. As protein: CATYSSGFTDTQYF.

This clone came up a few times. CDR3 sequence reads: CASSLLGSTGKNEQYF. CDR3 DNA sequence: TGCGCCAGCAGCTTGTTAGGGTCGACAGGGAAAAACGAGCAGTACTTC. The chain has TRBV5-1 and TRBJ2-7; TRBD1 matches at 7 bases. CDR3 length: 16 residues. CDR1 and CDR2 (germline): SGHRS, YFSETQ. V lost 1 base to trimming and J lost 5 bases; unmatched junction nucleotides: 12. The full variable domain, its missing parts supplied by reference TRBV5-1 and TRBJ2-7, is KAGVTQTPRYLIKTRGQQVTLSCSPISGHRSVSWYQQTPGQGLQFLFEYFSETQRNKGNFPGRFSGRQFSNSRSEMNVSTLELGDSALYLCASSLLGSTGKNEQYFGPGTRLTVT.

This chain connects TRBV19 to TRBJ1-3, with 12 bases identical to TRBD1. With V trimmed by 3 bases and J by 3 bases, 3 bases remained unmatched. This CDR3 contains 16 residues. Germline V lookup: CDR1 LNHDA, CDR2 SQIVND (reference sequence). CDR3 region: CASSMGQGARGNTIYF. The CDR3 bases are TGTGCCAGTAGTATGGGACAGGGGGCGCGTGGAAACACCATATATTTT.

V is TRBV5-1 and J is TRBJ2-2, with D perhaps matching TRBD1 (6 bases). Trimming took 7 bases from V and 5 from J, leaving 15 bases between them. The CDR3 loop spans 14 amino acids. CDR1 and CDR2 from the germline V gene are SGHRS and YFSETQ. In DNA form, the CDR3 reads TGCGCCAGCCGGGAACAGGGCTCTACCGGGGAGCTGTTTTTT. Amino acids: CASREQGSTGELFF.

Worth noting for this clone: Within the sample, other DNA sequences also encode this same CDR3. CDR3 nucleotide sequence: TGTGCCAGCAGTGAACAGGGCAACACTGAAGCTTTCTTT. This sequence encodes CASSEQGNTEAFF. J is TRBJ1-1 and V is TRBV2; a possible D gene is TRBD1 (5 bases). CDR1 is SNHLY, CDR2 FYNNEI, per germline. The length of the CDR3 is 13 residues. Trimming stripped 2 bases from V and 2 bases from J, with 6 bases between.

This clone was counted between two and nine times. The rearrangement uses TRBV5-6 and TRBJ2-5; D is ambiguous. This CDR3 contains 13 residues. Per the germline V gene, CDR1 is SGHDT and CDR2 is YYEEEE. Deletions cut 3 bases from V and 1 base from J, with 7 bases between. The CDR3 loop is CASSSTVQETQYF. The CDR3 DNA is TGTGCCAGCAGCTCGACTGTCCAAGAGACCCAGTACTTC.

The chain is built from TRBV4-1 and TRBJ2-3; 8 bases match TRBD2. Germline trimming cut 5 bases from V and 4 bases from J; bases unmatched to any gene: 8. The length of the CDR3 is 15 residues. Germline-derived CDR1 and CDR2 are MGHRA and YSYEKL. CDR3 residues: CASSENGGGSDTQYF. In DNA form, the CDR3 reads TGCGCCAGCAGCGAAAACGGGGGGGGCTCAGATACGCAGTATTTT.